This is a list of T cell receptor beta chains from one sample in a study of blood T cell repertoires in COVID-19. The method was immunoSEQ multiplex PCR; TCRdb's version includes in-frame clones alone and lacks a portion of them. Of about 45,000 clones listed, 70% to 80% are singletons. Sequences were obtained from peripheral blood. These receptors were taken from a man in his 70s with acute or convalescent COVID-19. Each CDR3 is given with its conserved first and last residue. The D gene is left open where the match is weak. Clone size is given for some rows only: seen once, a few or many times, or a class if the clone is expanded.

>NA|TRBV18|NA|TRBJ1-2
CASSPDSLSNYGYTF
TGTGCCAGCTCACCTGACAGCCTCTCTAACTATGGCTACACCTTC
>NA|TRBV28|TRBD1|TRBJ2-4
CAYRGRESGIQYF
TGTGCCTACAGGGGCAGGGAATCAGGCATTCAGTACTTC
>NA|TRBV9|NA|TRBJ2-2
CASSVAWNTGELFF
TGTGCCAGCAGCGTAGCGTGGAACACCGGGGAGCTGTTTTTT
>once|TRBV4-1|TRBD2|TRBJ2-1
CASSQDRGGGAEDEQFF
TGCGCCAGCAGCCAAGATAGGGGCGGGGGGGCCGAGGATGAGCAGTTCTTC
>NA|TRBV7-3|TRBD2|TRBJ2-2
CASSLKSASGGATGELFF
TGTGCCAGCAGCTTAAAATCCGCTAGCGGGGGGGCCACCGGGGAGCTGTTTTTT
>NA|TRBV5-6|TRBD1|TRBJ1-2
CASSFQGGARDYGYTF
TGTGCCAGCAGCTTTCAGGGGGGCGCCAGGGACTATGGCTACACCTTC
>NA|TRBV10-3|TRBD1|TRBJ1-2
CAIRNSGQGKHYGYTF
TGTGCCATCAGGAACTCGGGACAGGGAAAACACTATGGCTACACCTTC
>NA|TRBV5-1|TRBD1|TRBJ1-2
CASSTGQAATTF
TGCGCCAGCAGCACCGGACAGGCCGCTACCACCTTC
>few|TRBV30|NA|TRBJ1-5
CAWSGQISNQPQHF
TGTGCCTGGAGCGGACAGATTAGCAATCAGCCCCAGCATTTT
>once|TRBV2|NA|TRBJ1-2
CASSEGVGKGNGYTF
TGTGCCAGCAGTGAAGGGGTAGGGAAGGGGAATGGCTACACCTTC
>NA|TRBV7-2|NA|TRBJ1-6
CASSPGSSYNSPLHF
TGTGCCAGCAGCCCGGGGAGCTCCTATAATTCACCCCTCCACTTT
>NA|TRBV12-5|NA|TRBJ1-1
CASGLEEAVAAFF
TGTGCTAGTGGTTTGGAGGAGGCGGTAGCAGCTTTCTTT
>NA|TRBV2|TRBD1|TRBJ1-2
CASSSEGQANYGYTF
TGTGCCAGCAGTAGCGAGGGACAGGCTAACTATGGCTACACCTTC
>NA|TRBV6-1|NA|TRBJ2-3
CASSESQASTDTQYF
TGTGCCAGCAGTGAATCACAGGCCAGCACAGATACGCAGTATTTT
>NA|TRBV10-2|NA|TRBJ2-7
CASTTGHRGEQYF
TGCGCCAGCACTACGGGTCACCGGGGGGAGCAGTACTTC
>NA|TRBV19|NA|TRBJ1-4
CASSLRDSPGVFF
TGTGCCAGTAGTCTACGAGACAGTCCTGGCGTGTTTTTT
>NA|TRBV28|TRBD1|TRBJ1-6
CASSPDRGPISDYNSPLHF
TGTGCCAGCAGTCCGGACAGGGGCCCAATCTCAGATTATAATTCACCCCTCCACTTT
>NA|TRBV7-2|TRBD1|TRBJ1-2
CASSGRTGEGGYTF
TGTGCCAGCAGCGGCCGGACAGGGGAAGGTGGCTACACCTTC
>NA|TRBV25-1|NA|TRBJ1-2
CASSELAGALPLYGYTF
TGTGCCAGCAGTGAATTGGCAGGGGCCCTACCTCTCTATGGCTACACCTTC
>few|TRBV6-5|NA|TRBJ1-1
CASTWAGPEAFF
TGTGCCAGCACTTGGGCGGGCCCTGAAGCTTTCTTT
>NA|TRBV6-6|NA|TRBJ1-2
CASSPGTLNGYTF
TGTGCCAGCAGCCCCGGGACATTGAATGGCTACACCTTC
>NA|TRBV11-2|TRBD2|TRBJ2-5
CASSFSGGEATQYF
TGTGCCAGCAGCTTTAGCGGGGGCGAGGCAACCCAGTACTTC
>NA|TRBV11-2|TRBD2|TRBJ2-1
CASSSERLAGAYNEQFF
TGTGCCAGCAGCTCCGAACGACTAGCGGGGGCCTACAATGAGCAGTTCTTC
>NA|TRBV5-1|NA|TRBJ2-2
CASSRTGQNTGEPFF
TGCGCCAGCAGCCGGACCGGACAGAACACCGGGGAGCCGTTTTTT
>NA|TRBV5-5|TRBD2|TRBJ2-5
CASSTRLAGGGETQYF
TGTGCCAGCAGCACCCGCCTAGCGGGGGGTGGGGAGACCCAGTACTTC
>NA|TRBV5-1|TRBD1|TRBJ1-3
CASSFDRVTGNTIYF
TGCGCCAGCAGCTTCGACAGGGTTACTGGAAACACCATATATTTT
>NA|TRBV5-1|NA|TRBJ2-7
CASSRTAITSYEQYF
TGCGCCAGCAGCCGGACAGCGATCACCTCCTACGAGCAGTACTTC
>NA|TRBV4-3|TRBD2|TRBJ2-1
CASSQDAGLAGWNEQFF
TGCGCCAGCAGCCAAGATGCAGGACTAGCGGGGTGGAATGAGCAGTTCTTC
>NA|TRBV19|NA|TRBJ1-4
CASQGSAEKLFF
TGTGCCAGTCAGGGGTCTGCTGAAAAACTGTTTTTT
>NA|TRBV12-3/TRBV12-4|TRBD1|TRBJ1-2
CASSQTGDYGYTF
TGTGCCAGCAGCCAGACAGGGGACTATGGCTACACCTTC
>few|TRBV18|TRBD1|TRBJ1-2
CASSPPGQGASLYGYTF
TGTGCCAGCTCACCTCCGGGACAGGGGGCGTCTTTATATGGCTACACCTTC
>few|TRBV5-1|TRBD2|TRBJ2-5
CASSFLAGGETQYF
TGCGCCAGCAGCTTCCTAGCGGGGGGGGAGACCCAGTACTTC
>NA|TRBV6-5|TRBD1|TRBJ2-7
CASRQGARYEQYF
TGTGCCAGCAGACAGGGGGCTCGATACGAGCAGTACTTC
>once|TRBV5-6|NA|TRBJ2-3
CASSRREADTQYF
TGTGCCAGCAGCCGTAGAGAGGCAGATACGCAGTATTTT
>NA|TRBV7-9|TRBD1|TRBJ2-7
CASSRWGQGFYEQYF
TGTGCCAGCAGCCGCTGGGGACAGGGTTTTTACGAGCAGTACTTC
>NA|TRBV6-2/TRBV6-3|NA|TRBJ1-3
CASSSEYGRSSGNTIYF
TGTGCCAGCAGTTCAGAATATGGGCGAAGCTCTGGAAACACCATATATTTT
>NA|TRBV7-9|TRBD1|TRBJ1-2
CASSLDWDRGASNYGYTF
TGTGCCAGCAGCTTAGACTGGGACAGGGGAGCTTCTAACTATGGCTACACCTTC
>NA|TRBV5-1|TRBD2|TRBJ2-7
CASSLPPRGGSYEQYF
TGCGCCAGCAGCTTACCCCCACGGGGGGGCTCCTACGAGCAGTACTTC